The 11 T cell receptor beta chains in this list originate from one sample, sequenced in a study of blood T cell repertoires in COVID-19. Sequencing used immunoSEQ multiplex PCR; TCRdb keeps in-frame clones, though not all of them. Here the sample spans over 130,000 clones, about 90% being singletons. The sequenced sample was peripheral blood. The receptors originated from a man aged 60 to 69 with active or convalescent COVID-19.

V is TRBV6-6 and J is TRBJ1-6; D unresolved. CDR3 length: 13 residues. V lost 7 bases to trimming and J lost 7 bases, with 11 bases between them. Germline assignment: CDR1 MNHNY and CDR2 SVGAGI (reference sequence). The CDR3 loop is CASTKRENSPLHF. CDR3 coding DNA: TGTGCCAGCACCAAGAGGGAGAATTCACCCCTCCACTTT.

The CDR3 loop is CASSASQPTSGRGTQYF. The CDR3 nucleotides read TGTGCCAGCTCAGCATCACAACCCACTAGCGGGAGAGGGACCCAGTACTTC. This chain uses TRBV18 with TRBJ2-5, with TRBD2 identical over 11 bases. Germline loops: CDR1 KGHSH, CDR2 LQKENI. CDR3 length equals 17 residues. Trimming cost V 5 bases and J 7 bases; bases outside gene matches: 15.

The chain is built from TRBV2 and TRBJ1-2, with unresolved D. Trimming took 5 bases from V and 3 from J, leaving 19 bases between them. The length of the CDR3 is 16 residues. Per germline, CDR1 SNHLY and CDR2 FYNNEI. CDR3 sequence reads: CASSPLTASPYYGYTF. The DNA for the CDR3 is TGTGCCAGCAGTCCTCTCACAGCCTCCCCCTACTATGGCTACACCTTC.

The chain joins TRBV4-2 to TRBJ1-3; TRBD1 aligns across 10 bases. Trimming at V came to 3 bases and at J to 2 bases, leaving 7 bases not matched to a gene. Germline V gene lookup returns CDR1 LGHNA and CDR2 YNFKEQ. The CDR3 is made up of 17 amino acids. CDR3 bases: TGTGCCAGCAGCCAGGGGGACAGGGGTTTAACTGGAAACACCATATATTTT. Translating gives CASSQGDRGLTGNTIYF.

The rearrangement joins TRBV18 to TRBJ1-1; D gene unclear. Between the trimmed V and J ends, which lost 0 bases and 11 bases, there was a span of 19 bases. The germline V gene encodes CDR1 KGHSH and CDR2 LQKENI. The CDR3 sequence is 15 residues long. The CDR3 sequence is CASSPPETLRLMAFF. The CDR3 bases are TGTGCCAGCTCACCACCAGAGACTCTGAGACTGATGGCTTTCTTT.

J is TRBJ2-3 and V is TRBV5-6, with no clear D. Between the trimmed V and J ends, which lost 0 bases and 4 bases, there was a span of 15 bases. The CDR3 covers 16 residues. CDR1 is SGHDT and CDR2 is YYEEEE in the germline V gene. The CDR3 DNA reads as TGTGCCAGCAGCTTGGGCCAGGTGCCCGCAGCAGATACGCAGTATTTT. Its protein product is CASSLGQVPAADTQYF.

This sequence joins TRBV5-4 and TRBJ2-1, with TRBD2 identical over 7 bases. V dropped 1 base and J dropped 1; count of bases not matched to a gene: 5. Germline values: CDR1 SGHNT, CDR2 YYREEE (reference sequence). CDR3 size: 16 residues. The CDR3 DNA is TGTGCCAGCAGCTTGTTGGCTAGCGGATCCTACAATGAGCAGTTCTTC. As protein: CASSLLASGSYNEQFF.

In DNA, the CDR3 is TGTGCCAGCAGCCAAGTTCAAGGGGGCGAGCAGTACTTC. Its translation: CASSQVQGGEQYF. The gene calls are TRBV11-3 and TRBJ2-7; tentative D call: TRBD1 (6 bases). The V gene's germline CDR1 is SGHNT and CDR2 YENEEA. This CDR3 contains 13 residues. V shed 5 bases and J shed 6 bases, with 14 bases lying between them.

The chain uses TRBV6-5 and TRBJ1-6, with TRBD1 as a possible D gene (5 bases). V was cut by 6 bases and J by 4 bases, with 13 bases left in between. CDR1 and CDR2 (germline): MNHEY, SVGAGI. The CDR3 sequence is 15 residues long. Written as DNA, the CDR3 is TGTGCCAGCAGCCTCGGGGGTGGGTATAATTCACCCCTCCACTTT. Translation: CASSLGGGYNSPLHF.

CDR3 region: CASSVRGTGGHEQYF. The CDR3 nucleotides are TGTGCCAGCAGCGTGAGGGGGACAGGGGGACACGAGCAGTACTTC. The chain uses TRBV9 and TRBJ2-7; the match to TRBD1 covers 11 bases. V lost 2 bases, J lost 5 bases, and 6 bases stayed unmatched. This CDR3 spans 15 amino acids. The germline V gene has CDR1 SGDLS and CDR2 YYNGEE.

The chain employs TRBV9 and TRBJ2-3, with D perhaps TRBD2 (6 bases). The CDR3 contains 15 residues. Per germline, CDR1 SGDLS and CDR2 YYNGEE. V was shortened by 0 bases and J by 3 bases, with 11 bases between the two germline ends. The DNA for the CDR3 is TGTGCCAGCAGCGTAGCTGGCGGGGAGACAGATACGCAGTATTTT. The encoded protein is CASSVAGGETDTQYF.